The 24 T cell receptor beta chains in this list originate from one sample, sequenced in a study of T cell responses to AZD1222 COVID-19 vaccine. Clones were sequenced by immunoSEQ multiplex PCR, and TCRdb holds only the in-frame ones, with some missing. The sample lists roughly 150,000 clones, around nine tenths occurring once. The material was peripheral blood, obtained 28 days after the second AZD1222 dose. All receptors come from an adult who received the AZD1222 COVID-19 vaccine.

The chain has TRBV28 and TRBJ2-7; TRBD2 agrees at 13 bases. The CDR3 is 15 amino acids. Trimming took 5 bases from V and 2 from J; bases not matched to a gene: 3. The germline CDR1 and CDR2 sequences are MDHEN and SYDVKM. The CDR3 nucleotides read TGTGCCAGCAGTCCCGGGACTAGCGGGACCTACGAGCAGTACTTC. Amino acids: CASSPGTSGTYEQYF.

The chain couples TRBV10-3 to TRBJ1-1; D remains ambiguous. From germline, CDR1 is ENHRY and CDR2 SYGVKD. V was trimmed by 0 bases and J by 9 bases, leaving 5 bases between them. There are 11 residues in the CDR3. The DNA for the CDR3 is TGTGCCATCAGTGAGTCAGTAAAAGCTTTCTTT. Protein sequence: CAISESVKAFF.

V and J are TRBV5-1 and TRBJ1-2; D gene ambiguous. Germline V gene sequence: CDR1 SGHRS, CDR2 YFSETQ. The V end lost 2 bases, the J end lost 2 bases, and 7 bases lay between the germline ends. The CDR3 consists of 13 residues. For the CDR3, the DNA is TGCGCCAGCAGCTTCGGGCGGAACTATGGCTACACCTTC. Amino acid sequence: CASSFGRNYGYTF.

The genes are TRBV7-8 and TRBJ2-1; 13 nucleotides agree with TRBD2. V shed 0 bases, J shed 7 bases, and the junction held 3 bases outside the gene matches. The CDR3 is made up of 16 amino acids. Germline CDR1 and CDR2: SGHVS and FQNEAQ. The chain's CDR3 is CASSLATSGRGNEQFF. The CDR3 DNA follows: TGTGCCAGCAGCTTAGCTACTAGCGGGAGGGGGAATGAGCAGTTCTTC.

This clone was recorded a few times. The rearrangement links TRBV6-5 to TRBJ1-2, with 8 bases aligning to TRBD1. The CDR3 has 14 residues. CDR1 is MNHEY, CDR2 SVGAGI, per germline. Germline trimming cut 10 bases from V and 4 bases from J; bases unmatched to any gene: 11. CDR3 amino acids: CATGQDRVSYGYTF. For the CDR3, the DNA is TGTGCCACTGGACAGGACAGGGTTAGCTATGGCTACACCTTC.

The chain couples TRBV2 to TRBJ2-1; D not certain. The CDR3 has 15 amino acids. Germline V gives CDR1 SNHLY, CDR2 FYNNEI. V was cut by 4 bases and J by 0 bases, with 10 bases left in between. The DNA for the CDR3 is TGTGCCAGCAGTGTTATCATGGGCTCCTACAATGAGCAGTTCTTC. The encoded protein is CASSVIMGSYNEQFF.

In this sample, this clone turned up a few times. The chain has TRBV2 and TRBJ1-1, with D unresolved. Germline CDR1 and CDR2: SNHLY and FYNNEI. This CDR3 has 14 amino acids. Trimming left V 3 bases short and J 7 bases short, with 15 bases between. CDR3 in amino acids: CASSEVQRRREAFF. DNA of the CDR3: TGTGCCAGCAGTGAGGTACAGCGTAGGCGTGAAGCTTTCTTT. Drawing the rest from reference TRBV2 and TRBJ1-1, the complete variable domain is EPEVTQTPSHQVTQMGQEVILRCVPISNHLYFYWYRQILGQKVEFLVSFYNNEISEKSEIFDDQFSVERPDGSNFTLKIRSTKLEDSAMYFCASSEVQRRREAFFGQGTRLTVV.

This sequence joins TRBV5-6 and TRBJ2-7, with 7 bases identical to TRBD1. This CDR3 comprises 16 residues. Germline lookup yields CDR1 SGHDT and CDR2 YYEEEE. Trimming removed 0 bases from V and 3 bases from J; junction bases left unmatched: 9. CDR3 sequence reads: CASSLGAGTAIYEQYF. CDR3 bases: TGTGCCAGCAGCTTGGGGGCCGGGACAGCAATCTACGAGCAGTACTTC.

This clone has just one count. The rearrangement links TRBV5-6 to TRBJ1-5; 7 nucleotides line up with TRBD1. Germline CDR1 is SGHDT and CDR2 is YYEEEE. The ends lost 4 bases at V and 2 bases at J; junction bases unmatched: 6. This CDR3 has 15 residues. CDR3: CASSVGQTRNQPQHF. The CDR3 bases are TGTGCCAGCAGCGTGGGACAGACCCGCAATCAGCCCCAGCATTTT.

CDR3 residues: CASSQEGRSYNEQFF. Written as DNA, the CDR3 is TGTGCCAGCAGCCAAGAGGGGCGCTCCTACAATGAGCAGTTCTTC. This chain links TRBV4-2 with TRBJ2-1, with D perhaps TRBD1 (5 bases). The CDR3 totals 15 residues. From germline, CDR1 is LGHNA and CDR2 YNFKEQ. The V end was cut by 0 bases, the J end by 0 bases, with 6 bases between.

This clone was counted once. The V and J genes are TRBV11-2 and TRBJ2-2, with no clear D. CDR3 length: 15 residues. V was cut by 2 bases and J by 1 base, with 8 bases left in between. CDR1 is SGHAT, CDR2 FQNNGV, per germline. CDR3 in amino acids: CASSLLGGNTGELFF. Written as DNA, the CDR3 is TGTGCCAGCAGCTTATTGGGCGGGAACACCGGGGAGCTGTTTTTT.

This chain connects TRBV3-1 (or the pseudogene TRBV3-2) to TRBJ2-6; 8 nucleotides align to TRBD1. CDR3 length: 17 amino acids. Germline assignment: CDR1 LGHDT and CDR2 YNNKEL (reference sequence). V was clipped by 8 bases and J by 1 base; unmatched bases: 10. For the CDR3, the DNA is TGTGCCAGCGGGCGGGCAGGGGGCATTTCTGGGGCCAACGTCCTGACTTTC. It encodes CASGRAGGISGANVLTF.

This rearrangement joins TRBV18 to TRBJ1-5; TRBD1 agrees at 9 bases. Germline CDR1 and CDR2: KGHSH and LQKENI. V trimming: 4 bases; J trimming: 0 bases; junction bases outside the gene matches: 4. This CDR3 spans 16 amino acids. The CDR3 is CASSRQQGASNQPQHF. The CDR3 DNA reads TGTGCCAGCTCACGACAACAGGGGGCTAGCAATCAGCCCCAGCATTTT.

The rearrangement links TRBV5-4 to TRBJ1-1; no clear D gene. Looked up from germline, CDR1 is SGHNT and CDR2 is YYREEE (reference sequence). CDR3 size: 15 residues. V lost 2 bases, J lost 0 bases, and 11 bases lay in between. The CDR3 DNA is TGTGCCAGCAGCTTAGACCTTAACATGAACACTGAAGCTTTCTTT. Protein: CASSLDLNMNTEAFF.

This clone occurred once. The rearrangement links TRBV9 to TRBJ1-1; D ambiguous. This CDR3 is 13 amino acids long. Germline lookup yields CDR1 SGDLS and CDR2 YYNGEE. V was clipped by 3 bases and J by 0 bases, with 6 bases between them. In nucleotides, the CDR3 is TGTGCCAGCAGCGAGAACATGAACACTGAAGCTTTCTTT. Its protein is CASSENMNTEAFF.

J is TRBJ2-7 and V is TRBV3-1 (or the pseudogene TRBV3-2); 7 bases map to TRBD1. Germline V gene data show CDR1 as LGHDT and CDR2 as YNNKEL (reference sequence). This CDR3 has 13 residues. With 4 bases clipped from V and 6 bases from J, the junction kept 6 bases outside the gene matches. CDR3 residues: CASSLGQSVEQYF. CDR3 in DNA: TGTGCCAGCAGCCTGGGACAGTCGGTCGAGCAGTACTTC.

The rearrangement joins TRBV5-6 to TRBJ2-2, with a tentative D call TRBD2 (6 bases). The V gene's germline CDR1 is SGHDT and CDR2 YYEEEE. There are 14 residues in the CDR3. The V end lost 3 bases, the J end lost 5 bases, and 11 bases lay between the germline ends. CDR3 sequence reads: CASSSGVRTGELFF. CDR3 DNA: TGTGCCAGCAGCTCGGGGGTTCGGACCGGGGAGCTGTTTTTT. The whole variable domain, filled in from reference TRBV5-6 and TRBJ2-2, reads DAGVTQSPTHLIKTRGQQVTLRCSPKSGHDTVSWYQQALGQGPQFIFQYYEEEERQRGNFPDRFSGHQFPNYSSELNVNALLLGDSALYLCASSSGVRTGELFFGEGSRLTVL.

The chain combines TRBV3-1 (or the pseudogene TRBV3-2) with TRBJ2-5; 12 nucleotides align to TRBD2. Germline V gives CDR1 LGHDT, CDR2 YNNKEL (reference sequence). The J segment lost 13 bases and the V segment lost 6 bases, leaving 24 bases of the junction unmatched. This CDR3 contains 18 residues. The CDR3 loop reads CASSSYLRLAGASVGAYF. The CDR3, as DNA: TGTGCCAGCAGTTCCTACCTGCGACTAGCGGGGGCCTCGGTAGGAGCGTACTTC.

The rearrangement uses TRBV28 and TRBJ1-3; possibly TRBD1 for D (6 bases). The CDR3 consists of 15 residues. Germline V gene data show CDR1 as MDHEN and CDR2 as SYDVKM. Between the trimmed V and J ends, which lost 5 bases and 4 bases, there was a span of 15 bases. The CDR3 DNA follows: TGTGCCAGCAGTCCCCCCGGGACAAAAGGAAACACCATATATTTT. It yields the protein CASSPPGTKGNTIYF.

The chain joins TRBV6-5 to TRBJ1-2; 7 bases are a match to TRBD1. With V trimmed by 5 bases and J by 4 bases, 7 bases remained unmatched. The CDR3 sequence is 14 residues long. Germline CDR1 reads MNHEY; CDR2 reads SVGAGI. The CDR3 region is CASSRQGAFYGYTF. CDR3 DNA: TGTGCCAGCAGTCGACAGGGTGCCTTCTATGGCTACACCTTC.

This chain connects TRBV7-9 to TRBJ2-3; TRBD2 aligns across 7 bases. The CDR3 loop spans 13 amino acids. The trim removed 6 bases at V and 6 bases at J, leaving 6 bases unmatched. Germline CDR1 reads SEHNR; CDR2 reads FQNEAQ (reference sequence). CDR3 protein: CASREWGGDTQYF. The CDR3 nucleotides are TGTGCCAGCAGGGAATGGGGAGGGGATACGCAGTATTTT. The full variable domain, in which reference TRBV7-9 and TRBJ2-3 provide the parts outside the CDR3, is DTGVSQNPRHKITKRGQNVTFRCDPISEHNRLYWYRQTLGQGPEFLTYFQNEAQLEKSRLLSDRFSAERPKGSFSTLEIQRTEQGDSAMYLCASREWGGDTQYFGPGTRLTVL.

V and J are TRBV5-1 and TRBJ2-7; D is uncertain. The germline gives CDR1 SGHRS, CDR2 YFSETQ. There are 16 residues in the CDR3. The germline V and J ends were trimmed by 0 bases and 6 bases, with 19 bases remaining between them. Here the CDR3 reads CASSLGRVGTGAEQYF. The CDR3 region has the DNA TGCGCCAGCAGCTTGGGACGGGTGGGCACCGGTGCCGAGCAGTACTTC.

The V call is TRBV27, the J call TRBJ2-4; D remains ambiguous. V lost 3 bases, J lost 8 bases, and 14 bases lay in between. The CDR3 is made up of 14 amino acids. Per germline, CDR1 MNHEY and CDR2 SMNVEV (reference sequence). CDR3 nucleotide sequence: TGTGCCAGCAGTTTGATCCCGGGTATGGACATTCAGTACTTC. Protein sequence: CASSLIPGMDIQYF.

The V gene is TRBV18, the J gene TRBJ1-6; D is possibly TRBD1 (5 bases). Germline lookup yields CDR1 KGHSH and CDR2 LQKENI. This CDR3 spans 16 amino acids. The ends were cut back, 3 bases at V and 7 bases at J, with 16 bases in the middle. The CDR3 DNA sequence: TGTGCCAGCTCACCCGGGACCAGAGAGGGCAATTCACCCCTCCACTTT. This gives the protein CASSPGTREGNSPLHF.